This T cell receptor (beta chain) was found in a study of blood T cell repertoires in COVID-19 (dated by TCRdb to 2019 to 2021). About the full investigation: The collaborator samples originated in the United States, Italy and Spain and spanned the acute and convalescent phases of COVID-19. The material from the prospective study consisted of cDNA or gDNA derived from T cells, B-cell-depleted T cells, or PBMCs. Subjects who had been exposed to COVID-19, were actively infected with it, or had recovered from it provided the deeply sampled blood TCRbeta repertoires that made up the dataset. A freely available public database, intended as a resource for researchers studying the immune response to SARS-CoV-2, is where the repertoires were released. Samples came from the ongoing ImmuneRACE study (first 160 participants) plus 1,254 subjects from 6 global collaborators. Sample metadata almost always included a de-identified subject ID, COVID-19 status, age in years and sex. Where available, HLA class I and class II types were taken from metadata supplied by the sample provider and were not determined by assay-based typing.

The immunoSEQ Assay, a bias-controlled multiplex PCR, was used to amplify TCRbeta CDR3 regions from genomic DNA. Under the source paper's analysis protocol: The number of nucleated cells in each sample was estimated by amplification of reference gene primers within the assay. To quantify the absolute abundance of each unique TCRbeta CDR3 rearrangement, sequence reads were collapsed and filtered. For each sample, productive Simpson clonality was calculated as the square root of Simpson's diversity index across productive rearrangements. The clones in this table, taken by TCRdb from immuneACCESS, are in-frame only. Not every clone is retained; where verified, under half of the shortfall comes from an unresolved V gene, and the cause of the rest is unknown. V and J calls and clone size are those listed in that table; D and trimming were worked out from the DNA. The sample contains a few hundred thousand clones, approximately 88% of them found a single time. In total, the top ten clones hold roughly 4% of the sample.

Worth noting for this clone: What antigen it recognizes has not been identified. Base qualities are not recorded, but no much larger clone differs from it by a single base.

Collaborating institutions collected whole blood in K2EDTA tubes following their own protocols. For TCRbeta analysis, collaborator samples were shipped as frozen whole blood, as isolated PBMCs, or as DNA extracted from either sample type. What the work shows at the level of the full study, not this receptor alone: How much clinical and demographic metadata was included differed by source and by participant, and the metadata was provided uncurated.

Sample: peripheral blood. The TCR sequence derives from a woman aged 45-65 years with active or convalescent COVID-19.

The bases read TGTGCCAGTAGTATTCCGGGACAGGGAAACACCATATATTTT. This translates into CASSIPGQGNTIYF. The chain couples TRBV19 to TRBJ1-3, and 7 junction bases match TRBD1. According to the germline V gene (reference sequence), CDR1 reads LNHDA and CDR2 reads SQIVND. V and J are trimmed by 3 bases and 4 bases, and the gene matches miss 3 bases of the junction. The CDR3 goes from the cysteine to the phenylalanine over 14 residues. CDR3 DNA only is kept here, 42 bases in frame from base 1.